The subject of this entry is one TCR beta chain. A 5'RACE template switching approach incorporating UMIs was used to make TCR beta cDNA. Following a re-call of the 5' RACE reads, TCRdb has one entry per CDR3 protein and lacks DNA. The table lists roughly 450,000 distinct CDR3 sequences, with over 1.3% in the top ten. This entry belongs to a study of T cells expressing NK-cell markers. For the study at large: It was sorted CD3+CD56+NKG2C+, CD3+CD56+NKG2C- and CD3+CD56-NKG2C+ T cells that supplied the TCR beta repertoires. In the group of eight sequenced donors, seven were HCMV-seropositive and one was seronegative.

The germline V gene has CDR1 MGHRA and CDR2 YSYEKL. The CDR3 runs to 15 residues. This chain uses TRBV4-1 with TRBJ1-3. The TCR comes from a woman aged 45 to 65 in good health. The sample was blood T cells: a sorted CD56 or NKG2C T cell subset, CD4+ or CD8+ T cells, or bulk PBMC T cells (not recorded which). This chain's CDR3 is CASSQEIRIGNTIYF.